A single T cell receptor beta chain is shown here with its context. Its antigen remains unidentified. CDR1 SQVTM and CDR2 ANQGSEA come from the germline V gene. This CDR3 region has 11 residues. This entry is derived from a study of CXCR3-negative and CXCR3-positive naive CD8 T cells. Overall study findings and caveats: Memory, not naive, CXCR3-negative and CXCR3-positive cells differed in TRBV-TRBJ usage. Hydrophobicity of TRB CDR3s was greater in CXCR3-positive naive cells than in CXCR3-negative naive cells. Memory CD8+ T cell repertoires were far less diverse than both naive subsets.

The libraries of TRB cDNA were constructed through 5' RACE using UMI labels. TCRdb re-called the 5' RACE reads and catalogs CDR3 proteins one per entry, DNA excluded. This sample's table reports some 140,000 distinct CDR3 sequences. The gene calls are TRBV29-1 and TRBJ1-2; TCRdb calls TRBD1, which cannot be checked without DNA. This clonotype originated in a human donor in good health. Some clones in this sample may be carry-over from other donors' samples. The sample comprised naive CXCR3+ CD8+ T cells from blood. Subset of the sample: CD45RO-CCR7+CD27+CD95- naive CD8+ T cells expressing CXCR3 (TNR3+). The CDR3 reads CSVRTNYGYTF.